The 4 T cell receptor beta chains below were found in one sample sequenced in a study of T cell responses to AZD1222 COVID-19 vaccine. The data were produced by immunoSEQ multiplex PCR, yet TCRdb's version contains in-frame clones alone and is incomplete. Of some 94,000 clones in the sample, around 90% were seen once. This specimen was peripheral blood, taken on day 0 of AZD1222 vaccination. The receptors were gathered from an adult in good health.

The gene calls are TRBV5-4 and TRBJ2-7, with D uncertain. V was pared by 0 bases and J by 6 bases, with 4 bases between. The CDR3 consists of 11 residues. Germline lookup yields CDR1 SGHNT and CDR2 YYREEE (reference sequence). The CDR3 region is CASSLDSEQYF. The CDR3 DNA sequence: TGTGCCAGCAGCTTGGATTCCGAGCAGTACTTC.

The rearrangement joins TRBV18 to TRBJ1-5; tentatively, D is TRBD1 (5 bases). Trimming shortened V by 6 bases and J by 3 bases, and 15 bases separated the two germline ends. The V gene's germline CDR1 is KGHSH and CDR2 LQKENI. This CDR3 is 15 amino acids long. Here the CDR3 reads CASSPRDGYNQPQHF. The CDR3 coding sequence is TGTGCCAGCTCGCCCCGGGACGGATACAATCAGCCCCAGCATTTT.

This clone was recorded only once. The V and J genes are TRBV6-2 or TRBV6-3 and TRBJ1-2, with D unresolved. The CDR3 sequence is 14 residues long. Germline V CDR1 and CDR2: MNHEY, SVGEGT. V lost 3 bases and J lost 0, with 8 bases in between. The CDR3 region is CASSYSSANYGYTF. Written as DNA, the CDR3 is TGTGCCAGCAGTTATTCGTCCGCTAACTATGGCTACACCTTC.

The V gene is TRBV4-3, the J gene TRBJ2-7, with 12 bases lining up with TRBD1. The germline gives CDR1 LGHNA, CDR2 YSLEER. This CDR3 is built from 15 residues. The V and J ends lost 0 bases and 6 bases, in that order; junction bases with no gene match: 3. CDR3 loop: CASSQDGTGGFEQYF. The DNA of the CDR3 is TGCGCCAGCAGCCAAGACGGGACAGGGGGCTTCGAGCAGTACTTC.